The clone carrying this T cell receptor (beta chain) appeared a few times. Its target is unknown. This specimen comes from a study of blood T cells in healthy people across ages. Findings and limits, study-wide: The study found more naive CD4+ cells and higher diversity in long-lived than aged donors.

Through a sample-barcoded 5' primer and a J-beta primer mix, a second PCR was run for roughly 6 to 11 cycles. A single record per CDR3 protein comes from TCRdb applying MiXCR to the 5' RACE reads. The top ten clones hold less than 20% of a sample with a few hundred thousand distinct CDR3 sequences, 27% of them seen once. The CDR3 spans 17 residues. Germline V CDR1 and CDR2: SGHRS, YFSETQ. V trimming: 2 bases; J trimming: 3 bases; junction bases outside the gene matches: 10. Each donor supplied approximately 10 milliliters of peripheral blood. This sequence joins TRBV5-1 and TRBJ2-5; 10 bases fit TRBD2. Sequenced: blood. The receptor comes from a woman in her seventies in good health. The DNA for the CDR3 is TGCGCCAGCAGCTTCGGAGCGGGGGGGCGTAGTGAAGAGACCCAGTACTTC. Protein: CASSFGAGGRSEETQYF.